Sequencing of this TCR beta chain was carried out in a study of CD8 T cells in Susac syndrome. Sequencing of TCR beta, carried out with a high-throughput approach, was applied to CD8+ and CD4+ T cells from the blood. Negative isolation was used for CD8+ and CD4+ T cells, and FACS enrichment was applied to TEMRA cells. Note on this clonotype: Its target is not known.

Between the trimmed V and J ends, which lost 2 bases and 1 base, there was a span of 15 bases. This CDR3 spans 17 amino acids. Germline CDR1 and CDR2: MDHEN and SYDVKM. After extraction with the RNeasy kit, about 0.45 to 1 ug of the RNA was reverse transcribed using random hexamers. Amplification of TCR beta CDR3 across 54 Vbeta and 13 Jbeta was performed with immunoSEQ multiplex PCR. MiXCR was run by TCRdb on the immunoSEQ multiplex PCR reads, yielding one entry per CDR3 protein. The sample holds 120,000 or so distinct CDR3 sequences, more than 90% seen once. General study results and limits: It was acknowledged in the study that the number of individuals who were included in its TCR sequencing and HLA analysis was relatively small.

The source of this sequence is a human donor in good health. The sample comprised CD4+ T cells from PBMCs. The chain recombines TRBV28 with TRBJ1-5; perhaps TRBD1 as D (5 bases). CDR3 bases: TGTGCCAGCAGTTTAGTCATGGGGCTAGGGAGCAATCAGCCCCAGCATTTT. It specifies CASSLVMGLGSNQPQHF.